This T cell receptor beta chain was identified during a study of T-cell memory formation after mild COVID-19. Findings and limits, study-wide: Among clones contracting day 15 to 85, CD4/CD8 was balanced, whereas later expanders leaned CD4+. Contracting CD4+ clones were located mainly in CM and EM, and CD8+ clones in EMRA.

MiXCR, applied by TCRdb to the 5' RACE reads, yields one record per CDR3 protein. The table shows approximately 60,000 distinct CDR3 sequences, with over 7.5% occurring only once. The ends lost 7 bases at V and 8 bases at J; junction bases unmatched: 13. The CDR3 runs 14 residues. Germline lookup yields CDR1 MNHEY and CDR2 SVGEGT. This clonotype was detected ten times or more. The antigen remains undetermined. This TCR derives from a man aged 18 to 30 who had mild COVID-19 (a few samples of this study predate the infection). Cell type and time point are not known. Material: PBMCs or a T cell subset sorted from them (not recorded which). The chain uses TRBV6-2 or TRBV6-3 and TRBJ1-2; TRBD1 aligns across 7 bases. The chain's CDR3 is CASTEYLTGSGYTF. The CDR3 DNA sequence: TGTGCCAGCACCGAATATCTGACAGGGAGCGGCTACACCTTC.